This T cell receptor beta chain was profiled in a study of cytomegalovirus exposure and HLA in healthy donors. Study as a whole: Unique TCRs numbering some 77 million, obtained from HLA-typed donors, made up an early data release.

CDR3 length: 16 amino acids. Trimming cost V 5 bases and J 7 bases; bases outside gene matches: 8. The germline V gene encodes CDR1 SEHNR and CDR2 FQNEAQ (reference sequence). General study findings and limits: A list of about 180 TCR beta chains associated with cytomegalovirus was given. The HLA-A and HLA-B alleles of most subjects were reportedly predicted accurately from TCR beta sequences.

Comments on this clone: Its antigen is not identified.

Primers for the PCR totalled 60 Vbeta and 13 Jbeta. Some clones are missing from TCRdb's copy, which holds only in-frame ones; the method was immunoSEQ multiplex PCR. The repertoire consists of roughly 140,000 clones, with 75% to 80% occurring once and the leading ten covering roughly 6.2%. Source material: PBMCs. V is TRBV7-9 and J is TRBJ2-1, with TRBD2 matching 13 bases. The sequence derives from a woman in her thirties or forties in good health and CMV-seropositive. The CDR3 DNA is TGTGCCAGCAGCCATACTAGCGGGAGGGCCAAAAATGAGCAGTTCTTC. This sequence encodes CASSHTSGRAKNEQFF.